What follows are 8 T cell receptor beta chains derived from one specimen sequenced in a study of beta chain features in type 1 diabetes. Study conclusions and caveats: All four CD4+ subsets from Type 1 diabetes patients carried moderately but significantly shorter TCRB CDR3s.

Sequencing targeted expressed TCRB transcripts, as all isolated RNA had been reverse transcribed. Repertoires were generated with immunoSEQ multiplex PCR, while TCRdb's copy carries only in-frame clones and drops some. Among about 240,000 clones, roughly 14% were seen once, and the ten largest hold almost 0.02%. No antigens are known for them. Material for sequencing was naive CD4+ T cells from blood. The receptors shown here come from a man younger than 40 with type 1 diabetes.

Only a few counts were recorded for this clone. The chain joins TRBV2 to TRBJ1-5; a possible D gene is TRBD1 (6 bases). V was cut by 5 bases and J by 2 bases, with 13 bases left in between. The CDR3 sequence is 15 residues long. Germline loops: CDR1 SNHLY, CDR2 FYNNEI. CDR3 DNA sequence: TGTGCCAGCAGTCCAGGACAGTTGGGCAATCAGCCCCAGCATTTT. It is translated as CASSPGQLGNQPQHF.

V is TRBV10-3 and J is TRBJ1-4; D possibly corresponds to TRBD1 (5 bases). The CDR3 extends over 12 amino acids. V lost 4 bases to trimming and J lost 12 bases, with 12 bases between them. Germline V gene data show CDR1 as ENHRY and CDR2 as SYGVKD. CDR3 DNA sequence: TGTGCCATCAGTGGGGGGGACGGCGAACTGTTTTTT. It encodes CAISGGDGELFF.

The rearrangement uses TRBV5-4 and TRBJ2-3; D call uncertain. Trimming pared 1 base from V and 0 bases from J, leaving 6 bases between. Per the germline V gene, CDR1 is SGHNT and CDR2 is YYREEE (reference sequence). The CDR3 consists of 14 residues. The CDR3: CASSLSTSTDTQYF. CDR3 DNA: TGTGCCAGCAGCTTGTCTACGAGCACAGATACGCAGTATTTT.

This clone was seen a handful of times. Other DNA sequences of this sample code for an identical CDR3. The chain is built from TRBV7-9 and TRBJ1-1; TRBD1 agrees at 7 bases. This CDR3 spans 13 amino acids. The germline V gene encodes CDR1 SEHNR and CDR2 FQNEAQ (reference sequence). V lost 4 bases, J lost 4 bases, and 3 bases stayed unmatched. The CDR3 loop is CASSSQGSTEAFF. The CDR3 nucleotides are TGTGCCAGCAGCTCACAGGGGAGCACTGAAGCTTTCTTT.

This clone showed up just a few times. The chain links TRBV6-6 to TRBJ1-2; tentatively, D is TRBD1 (6 bases). The CDR3 is 13 amino acids. Germline assignment: CDR1 MNHNY and CDR2 SVGAGI (reference sequence). For the CDR3, the DNA is TGTGCAGTAGGGGGGGCCTGGAACTATGGCTACACCTTC. Protein: CAVGGAWNYGYTF.

In this sample, this clone turned up a few times. This chain connects TRBV7-2 to TRBJ2-7; the match to TRBD1 covers 7 bases. The germline V gene encodes CDR1 SGHTA and CDR2 FQGNSA. Losses at the gene ends were 2 bases for V and 6 bases for J; bases not matched to a gene: 13. This CDR3 is built from 16 residues. The CDR3 coding sequence is TGTGCCAGCAGCTTAAACAGGGCAGGGGGTCTTCGCGAGCAGTACTTC. Its protein product is CASSLNRAGGLREQYF.

The chain carries TRBV30 and TRBJ2-1; TRBD2 matches 11 bases. V lost 2 bases to trimming and J lost 7 bases; unmatched junction nucleotides: 10. This CDR3 is 16 amino acids long. The germline CDR1 and CDR2 sequences are GTSNPN and SVGIG (reference sequence). For the CDR3, the DNA is TGTGCCTGGAGTATCTTGACTAGCGGGATAAGGAATGAGCAGTTCTTC. Translated, it gives CAWSILTSGIRNEQFF.

This clone was detected a few times. One end of the junction does not line up with germline, which may come from a read error. This chain uses TRBV2 with TRBJ2-2; 8 bases map to TRBD2. This CDR3 has 16 residues. Germline loops: CDR1 SNHLY, CDR2 FYNNEI. CDR3 amino acids: CASSEVSGRNNGELFF. The CDR3 DNA reads as TGTGCCAGCAGTGAAGTCAGCGGGAGAAACAACGGGGAGCTGTTTTTT.